This T cell receptor beta chain came from a study of cytomegalovirus exposure and HLA in healthy donors. Primers: 60 Vbeta forward and 13 Jbeta reverse. Sequenced by immunoSEQ multiplex PCR; TCRdb stores in-frame clones only, minus some. The table includes 150,000 to 200,000 clones, around two thirds detected once. The germline V gene has CDR1 SGHTA and CDR2 FQGNSA. V lost 1 base and J lost 5, with 10 bases in between. The CDR3 has 14 residues. The study's findings and limits: A later examination showed that TCR association rates differed by HLA locus, with DRB1 most and HLA-C fewest. It emerged from a later analysis that several of the most significant clusters appeared to be linked to common viral pathogens. According to an earlier analysis, most TCR beta V segments yielded productive rearrangements about 90% or about 30% of the time.

This clone appeared a single time. The antigen is not known. The sequence derives from a man aged 35 to 55 in good health and CMV-seronegative. Sequenced: PBMCs. The chain has TRBV7-2 and TRBJ2-3, with D possibly matching TRBD1 (6 bases). In DNA, the CDR3 is TGTGCCAGCAGCTTAGTACAGGGCGGAGATACGCAGTATTTT. Its protein product is CASSLVQGGDTQYF. Combining the CDR3 with reference TRBV7-2 and TRBJ2-3 gives the whole variable domain GAGVSQSPSNKVTEKGKDVELRCDPISGHTALYWYRQSLGQGLEFLIYFQGNSAPDKSGLPSDRFSAERTGGSVSTLTIQRTQQEDSAVYLCASSLVQGGDTQYFGPGTRLTVL.